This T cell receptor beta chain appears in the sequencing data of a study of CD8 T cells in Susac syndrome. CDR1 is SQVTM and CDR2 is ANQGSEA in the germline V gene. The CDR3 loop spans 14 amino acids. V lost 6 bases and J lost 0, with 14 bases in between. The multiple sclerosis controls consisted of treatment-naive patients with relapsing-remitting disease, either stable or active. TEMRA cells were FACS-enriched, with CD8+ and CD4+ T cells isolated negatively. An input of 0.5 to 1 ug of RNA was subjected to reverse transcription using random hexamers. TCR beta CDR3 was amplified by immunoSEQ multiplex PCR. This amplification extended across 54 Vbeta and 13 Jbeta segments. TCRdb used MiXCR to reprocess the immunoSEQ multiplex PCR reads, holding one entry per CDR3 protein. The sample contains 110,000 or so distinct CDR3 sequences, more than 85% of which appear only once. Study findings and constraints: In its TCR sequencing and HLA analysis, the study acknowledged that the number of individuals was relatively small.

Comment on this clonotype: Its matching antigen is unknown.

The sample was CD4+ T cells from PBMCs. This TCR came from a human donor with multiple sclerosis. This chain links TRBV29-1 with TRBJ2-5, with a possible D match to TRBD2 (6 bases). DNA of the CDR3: TGCAGCGTCGCGGGACTGGCCGACCAAGAGACCCAGTACTTC. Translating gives CSVAGLADQETQYF.